The 10 T cell receptor beta chains listed next were all sequenced from one sample in a study of low-dose radiotherapy and immunotherapy resistance in tumors. Alpha- and beta-chain coverage of first-strand cDNA came from TRAV- and TRBV-specific primers. An approximately 19-cycle PCR with a constant-region primer and V-primer adapter amplified TCRs. Each CDR3 protein gets one entry after TCRdb re-called the reads with MiXCR. Among 35,000 to 45,000 distinct CDR3 sequences listed, 20% to 25% were seen once. The sample's time point: after trial treatment. Stated treatment: LDRT plus nivolumab, ipilimumab, low-dose cyclophosphamide and aspirin (RACIN trial). Sequences were derived from PBMCs, sampled after low-dose radiotherapy plus immunotherapy. The receptors originated from a male donor with prostate cancer.

Written as DNA, the CDR3 is TGTGCCAGCGGAGGGGTGACTAGCACAGATACGCAGTATTTT. It specifies CASGGVTSTDTQYF. V is TRBV6-1 and J is TRBJ2-3, with D maybe TRBD2 (6 bases). The germline V and J ends were trimmed by 8 bases and 0 bases, with 12 bases remaining between them. CDR3 size: 14 residues. CDR1 and CDR2 (germline): MNHNS, SASEGT.

This clonotype was seen ten or more times. J is TRBJ2-1 and V is TRBV20-1; 12 positions agree with TRBD2. Germline-derived CDR1 and CDR2 are DFQATT and SNEGSKA (reference sequence). The CDR3 extends over 16 amino acids. The ends lost 3 bases at V and 9 bases at J; junction bases unmatched: 12. CDR3 coding DNA: TGCAGTGCTAGCCTCCTAGCGGGGGGGGGGTACGGTGAGCAGTTCTTC. This encodes CSASLLAGGGYGEQFF.

This clonotype was detected ten times or more. The V and J genes are TRBV29-1 and TRBJ2-5; 14 nucleotides match TRBD2. V lost 6 bases to trimming and J lost 7 bases; unmatched junction nucleotides: 10. The length of the CDR3 is 15 residues. Germline CDR1 reads SQVTM; CDR2 reads ANQGSEA. The CDR3 DNA is TGCAGCGTGAAGGGACTAGCGGGAGTGGAAGTGACCCAGTACTTC. This encodes CSVKGLAGVEVTQYF.

This clonotype was observed a handful of times. The chain couples TRBV5-1 to TRBJ2-7; 8 nucleotides align to TRBD1. V shed 5 bases and J 3 bases; nucleotides not matched to a gene: 1. Per the germline V gene, CDR1 is SGHRS and CDR2 is YFSETQ. There are 12 residues in the CDR3. For the CDR3, the DNA is TGCGCCAGCAGGGACAGGGACTACGAGCAGTACTTC. It codes for CASRDRDYEQYF.

This clonotype came up many times. V is TRBV5-1 and J is TRBJ2-1; 9 bases fit TRBD1. The CDR3 extends over 15 amino acids. Looked up from germline, CDR1 is SGHRS and CDR2 is YFSETQ. The V gene end was trimmed by 3 bases and the J gene end by 4 bases; junction bases not matched to a gene: 5. CDR3 amino acids: CASSSGTGLYNEQFF. Written as DNA, the CDR3 is TGCGCCAGCAGCTCTGGGACAGGGCTGTACAATGAGCAGTTCTTC. Full variable domain (missing parts from reference TRBV5-1 and TRBJ2-1): KAGVTQTPRYLIKTRGQQVTLSCSPISGHRSVSWYQQTPGQGLQFLFEYFSETQRNKGNFPGRFSGRQFSNSRSEMNVSTLELGDSALYLCASSSGTGLYNEQFFGPGTRLTVL.

Concerning this clonotype: One base separates it from a far larger clone, so it is likely a read error. The genes are TRBV24-1 and TRBJ2-7; D possibly corresponds to TRBD2 (6 bases). V lost 4 bases and J lost 7, with 25 bases in between. This CDR3 contains 17 residues. Looked up from germline, CDR1 is KGHDR and CDR2 is SFDVKD. For the CDR3, the DNA is TGTGCCACCAGTGAGTCGTCGGGGGAGGTTCGGCACAATGAGCAGTACTTC. It encodes CATSESSGEVRHNEQYF.

This clonotype was found many times. V gene TRBV2 combines with J gene TRBJ2-1; D is possibly TRBD2 (6 bases). CDR1 and CDR2 (germline): SNHLY, FYNNEI. CDR3 length equals 12 residues. V was clipped by 5 bases and J by 9 bases, with 11 bases between them. The CDR3 coding sequence is TGTGCCAGCAGTCGCGGGGCGGGTGAGCAGTTCTTC. It is translated as CASSRGAGEQFF.

The chain is built from TRBV5-5 and TRBJ1-2; D is uncertain. With 0 bases removed from V and 2 bases from J, the gap between germline ends came to 14 bases. The length of the CDR3 is 16 residues. The germline V gene has CDR1 SGHKS and CDR2 YYEKEE (reference sequence). The CDR3: CASSLAVGSRNYGYTF. CDR3 in DNA: TGTGCCAGCAGCTTGGCCGTAGGATCTCGGAACTATGGCTACACCTTC.

At least ten counts were recorded for this clonotype. V gene TRBV28 combines with J gene TRBJ2-1; 9 nucleotides match TRBD1. Trimming removed 2 bases from V and 15 bases from J; junction bases left unmatched: 11. This CDR3 spans 14 amino acids. The germline V gene has CDR1 MDHEN and CDR2 SYDVKM. The CDR3 DNA is TGTGCCAGCAGTTTAAGGGACAGGGCCTCTTTCGGGTTCTTC. Translated: CASSLRDRASFGFF.

The V call is TRBV5-5, the J call TRBJ2-1; D is possibly TRBD1 (5 bases). With 0 bases removed from V and 2 bases from J, the gap between germline ends came to 6 bases. Germline V gene lookup returns CDR1 SGHKS and CDR2 YYEKEE (reference sequence). The CDR3 spans 14 residues. The CDR3 is CASSLGQTYNEQFF. DNA of the CDR3: TGTGCCAGCAGCTTGGGACAGACCTACAATGAGCAGTTCTTC.